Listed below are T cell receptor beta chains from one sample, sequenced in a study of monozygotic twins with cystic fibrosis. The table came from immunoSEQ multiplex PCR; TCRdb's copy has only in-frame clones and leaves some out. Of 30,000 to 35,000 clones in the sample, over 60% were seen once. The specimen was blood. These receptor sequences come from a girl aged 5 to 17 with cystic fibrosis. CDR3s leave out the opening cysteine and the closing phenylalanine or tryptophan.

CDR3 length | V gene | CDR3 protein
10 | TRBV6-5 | ARGWGAYEQY
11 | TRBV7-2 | ASSLVIGGGYT
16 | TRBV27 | ASCSFPGSRANTGELF
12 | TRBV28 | ASTHNPISYGYT
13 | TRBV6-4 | ASSPTSGRTDTQY
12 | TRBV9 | ASSVQGTYNEQF
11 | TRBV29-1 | SVVEGVTGELF
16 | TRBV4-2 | ASSQRFGTGGRDETQY
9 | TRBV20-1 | SARWGTEAF
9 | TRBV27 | ASHYGGTQY
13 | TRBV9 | ASSVGQGRGNIQY
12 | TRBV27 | ASRPQVPTYEQY
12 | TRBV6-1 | ASTVWTGAGGYT
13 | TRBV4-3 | ASSQDIAGGYGYT
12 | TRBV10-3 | AISDAGSYNEQF
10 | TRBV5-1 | ASSLISGEQY
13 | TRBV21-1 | ASTPVGTSDAEQF
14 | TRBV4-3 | ASSQASGPAAGELF
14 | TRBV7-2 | ASSFGSGPEGDTQY
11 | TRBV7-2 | ASSLLNTGELF
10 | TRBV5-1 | ASSRGYREQF
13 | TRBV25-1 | ARGRRTSGSKEQY
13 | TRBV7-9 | ASSDGTGFNQPQH
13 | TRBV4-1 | ASSPGVSGRSEQF
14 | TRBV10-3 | AISESTLASYNEQF
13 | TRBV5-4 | ASSPGRSGGNTIY
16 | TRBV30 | AWSNYYGTGGTGNTIY
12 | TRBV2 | ASSADRFNYGYT
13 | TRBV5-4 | ASSTGAGDIETQY
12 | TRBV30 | ASTSGSSTDTQY
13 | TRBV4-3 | ASSQDRVSGNTIY
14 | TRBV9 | ASSSVTSGSLYEQF
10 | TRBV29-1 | SARSTTGELF
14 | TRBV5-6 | ASSADRSGVREKLF
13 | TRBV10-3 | AISELKGRDYGYT
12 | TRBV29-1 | SVEIYLDRREQY
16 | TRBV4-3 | ASSQEVIRTGPNTEAF
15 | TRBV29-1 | SVEGSGRVWGTDTQY
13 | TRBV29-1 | SDRTLFKPTDTQY
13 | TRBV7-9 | ASSFVTSGYNEQF
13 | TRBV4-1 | ASSQVGGHYNEQF
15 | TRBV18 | ASSPGLWEQETTEAF
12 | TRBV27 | ASSPPGGNQPQH
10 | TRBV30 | AWSRRGWAQY
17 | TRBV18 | ASSPFVAEKLSSYNEQF
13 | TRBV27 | ASSVWRERADTQY
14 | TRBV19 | ASSIQGEASTDTQY
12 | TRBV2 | ASRVPGQGGTQY
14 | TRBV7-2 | ASSLVVSAVPYEQY
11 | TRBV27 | ASSPGTGDGYT
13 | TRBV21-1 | ASSQRQGEPYGYT
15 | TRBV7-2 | ASSLTIAGGGPYEQY
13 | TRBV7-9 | ASSPLGGSGNTIY